This TCR beta chain originates from a study of cytomegalovirus exposure and HLA in healthy donors. Findings and caveats of the study: An analysis was carried out later, and it reportedly showed fewer N-insertions in an Asian-associated ancestry cluster than the approximately 710-donor mean. A later analysis linked some 17,000 TCR beta sequences to HLA alleles at 0.05 false discovery rate.

13 Jbeta primers and 60 Vbeta primers were used for the PCR. The assay was immunoSEQ multiplex PCR, and TCRdb's table has in-frame clones only and misses some. This table holds under 200,000 clones, around 81% found once. The CDR3 covers 13 residues. Trimming left V 6 bases short and J 1 base short, with 9 bases between. The germline CDR1 and CDR2 sequences are MNHNS and SASEGT. Of note for this clone: Its antigen is still unknown.

The chain combines TRBV6-1 with TRBJ2-5; perhaps TRBD2 as D (6 bases). The sequenced material came from PBMCs. The sequence was obtained from a woman in her 50s in good health and CMV-seronegative. CDR3 region: CASSPGLQETQYF. The CDR3 bases are TGTGCCAGCAGCCCGGGACTCCAAGAGACCCAGTACTTC.